This T cell receptor (beta chain) was identified during a study of CD8+CD57+ T cells in acquired aplastic anemia. Genomic DNA, serving as template, underwent TCR beta VDJ and CDR3 profiling. TCRdb re-called the reads with MiXCR, one entry per CDR3 protein. Of approximately 270,000 distinct CDR3 sequences listed, 45% to 65% are singletons. Per the germline V gene, CDR1 is DFQATT and CDR2 is SNEGSKA (reference sequence). J lost 4 bases, V lost 3 bases, and 5 bases had no gene match. The CDR3 is made up of 13 amino acids. Sequencing used sorted CD4+, CD8+, or CD8+CD57+ T cells (not recorded which) from PBMCs. The origin of this receptor is a human donor with severe aplastic anemia or a healthy control (not recorded which). The chain has TRBV20-1 and TRBJ2-5; 7 positions agree with TRBD1. For the CDR3, the DNA is TGCAGTGCTAGGGGCAGGGGGAGAGAGACCCAGTACTTC. It codes for CSARGRGRETQYF.